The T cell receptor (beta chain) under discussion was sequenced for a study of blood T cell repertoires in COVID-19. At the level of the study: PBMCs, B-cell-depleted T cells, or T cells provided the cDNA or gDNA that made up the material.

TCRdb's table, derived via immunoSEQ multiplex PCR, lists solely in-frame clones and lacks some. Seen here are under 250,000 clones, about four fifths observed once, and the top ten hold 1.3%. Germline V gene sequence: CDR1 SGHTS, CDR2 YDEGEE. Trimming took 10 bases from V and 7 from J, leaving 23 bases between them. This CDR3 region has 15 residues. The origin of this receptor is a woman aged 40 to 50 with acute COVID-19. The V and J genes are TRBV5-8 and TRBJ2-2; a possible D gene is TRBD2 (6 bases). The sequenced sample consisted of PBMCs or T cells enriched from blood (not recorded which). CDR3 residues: CAHGPSSGLHGELFF. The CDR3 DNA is TGTGCCCACGGCCCCAGCTCGGGACTCCACGGGGAGCTGTTTTTT. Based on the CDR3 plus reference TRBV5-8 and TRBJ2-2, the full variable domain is EAGVTQSPTHLIKTRGQQATLRCSPISGHTSVYWYQQALGLGLQFLLWYDEGEERNRGNFPPRFSGRQFPNYSSELNVNALELEDSALYLCAHGPSSGLHGELFFGEGSRLTVL.